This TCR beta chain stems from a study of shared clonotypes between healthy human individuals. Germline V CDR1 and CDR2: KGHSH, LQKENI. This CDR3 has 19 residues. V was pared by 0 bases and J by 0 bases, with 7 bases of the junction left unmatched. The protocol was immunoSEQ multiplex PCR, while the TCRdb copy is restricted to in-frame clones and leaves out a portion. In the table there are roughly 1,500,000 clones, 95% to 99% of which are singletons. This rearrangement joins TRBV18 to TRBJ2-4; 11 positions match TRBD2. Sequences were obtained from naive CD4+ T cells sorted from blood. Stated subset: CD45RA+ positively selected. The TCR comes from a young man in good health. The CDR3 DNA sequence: TGTGCCAGCTCACCACCGGGACTAGCGGTCCCTAGAGCCAAAAACATTCAGTACTTC. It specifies CASSPPGLAVPRAKNIQYF.